The next 18 T cell receptor beta chains were all read from a single sample in a study of T-cell memory formation after mild COVID-19. MiXCR, applied by TCRdb to the 5' RACE reads, yields one record per CDR3 protein. The table records hundreds of thousands of distinct CDR3 sequences, 19% of them present only once. Sequenced material: PBMCs or a T cell subset sorted from them (not recorded which). The receptors shown here come from a man between 18 and 35 years old who had mild COVID-19 (a few samples of this study predate the infection). Cell type and time point are not known.

The chain recombines TRBV3-1 with TRBJ1-4; unclear D gene. The CDR3 contains 14 residues. The germline V and J ends were trimmed by 0 bases and 10 bases, with 12 bases remaining between them. Germline lookup yields CDR1 LGHDT and CDR2 YNNKEL (reference sequence). The CDR3 here is CASSQESNGGKLFF. The DNA for the CDR3 is TGTGCCAGCAGCCAAGAGTCGAACGGAGGAAAACTGTTTTTT.

The rearrangement links TRBV6-5 to TRBJ2-5; TRBD2 agrees at 13 bases. CDR3 length equals 16 residues. The trim removed 1 base at V and 3 bases at J, leaving 2 bases unmatched. Germline V gene data show CDR1 as MNHEY and CDR2 as SVGAGI. The CDR3 sequence is CASSYWTSGGKETQYF. In DNA, the CDR3 is TGTGCCAGCAGTTACTGGACTAGCGGGGGAAAAGAGACCCAGTACTTC.

This clonotype was observed a handful of times. The chain employs TRBV6-2 or TRBV6-3 and TRBJ2-7; 8 positions agree with TRBD2. The CDR3 is 16 amino acids. In germline, CDR1 is MNHEY, CDR2 SVGEGT. The J segment lost 2 bases and the V segment lost 2 bases, leaving 8 bases of the junction unmatched. This CDR3 reads CASSYSRTGGPYEQYV. The CDR3, as DNA: TGTGCCAGCAGTTACAGCAGGACGGGGGGGCCCTACGAGCAGTACGTC.

The rearrangement uses TRBV6-6 and TRBJ1-2, with D uncertain. Germline CDR1 MNHNY, CDR2 SVGAGI (reference sequence). Trimming removed 5 bases at V and 4 bases at J, with 17 bases between. The CDR3 has 15 amino acids. The CDR3 nucleotides are TGTGCCAGCAGTCCGCCAGCCGGAGAAGGCTATGGCTACACCTTC. Translating gives CASSPPAGEGYGYTF.

In its sample, this clonotype was seen a few times. The chain recombines TRBV20-1 with TRBJ2-3, with 10 bases matching TRBD1. V was pared by 6 bases and J by 5 bases, with 5 bases of the junction left unmatched. The length of the CDR3 is 13 residues. Germline V gives CDR1 DFQATT, CDR2 SNEGSKA (reference sequence). The CDR3 sequence is CSAPGQGGDTQYF. The CDR3 DNA is TGCAGTGCCCCCGGACAGGGGGGAGATACGCAGTATTTT.

The V call is TRBV7-9, the J call TRBJ1-1; 7 bases map to TRBD1. Germline CDR1 reads SEHNR; CDR2 reads FQNEAQ (reference sequence). V dropped 5 bases and J dropped 4; count of bases not matched to a gene: 10. This CDR3 region has 15 residues. The DNA of the CDR3 is TGTGCCAGCAGCCTCTCGACAGGGTTGGGCACTGAAGCTTTCTTT. Amino acid sequence: CASSLSTGLGTEAFF.

The chain combines TRBV6-2 or TRBV6-3 with TRBJ2-5; D perhaps matches TRBD2 (5 bases). This CDR3 contains 15 residues. The V and J ends lost 6 bases and 5 bases respectively, with 19 bases between them. CDR1 and CDR2 (germline): MNHEY, SVGEGT. The CDR3 DNA reads TGTGCCAGCAGCTCATGGGCGTCGAGAGGGGAGACCCAGTACTTC. Amino acids: CASSSWASRGETQYF.

The chain is built from TRBV4-3 and TRBJ1-2, with 9 bases aligning to TRBD1. This CDR3 contains 17 residues. With V trimmed by 1 base and J by 7 bases, 13 bases remained unmatched. Germline assignment: CDR1 LGHNA and CDR2 YSLEER. CDR3 sequence reads: CASSQVGQGSGLRGYTF. CDR3 in DNA: TGCGCCAGCAGCCAAGTGGGACAGGGATCCGGTCTACGTGGCTACACCTTC.

This clonotype was counted a few times. This sequence joins TRBV29-1 and TRBJ2-2, with TRBD2 matching 12 bases. Per the germline V gene, CDR1 is SQVTM and CDR2 is ANQGSEA. This CDR3 is 14 amino acids long. Unmatched junction bases numbered 7, after V lost 7 bases and J lost 7 bases. The CDR3 loop reads CSALAGGPVGELFF. CDR3 nucleotide sequence: TGCAGCGCCCTAGCGGGGGGGCCGGTCGGGGAGCTGTTTTTT.

This clonotype has a handful of counts. This chain links TRBV5-5 with TRBJ2-3; perhaps TRBD1 as D (6 bases). This CDR3 is 15 amino acids long. Germline loops: CDR1 SGHKS, CDR2 YYEKEE (reference sequence). The V end was cut by 0 bases, the J end by 3 bases, with 11 bases between. The CDR3 nucleotides are TGTGCCAGCAGCTTGGCGGCAGGGGAAACAGATACGCAGTATTTT. Its protein is CASSLAAGETDTQYF.

The chain employs TRBV6-5 and TRBJ2-3; TRBD1 matches 7 bases. Germline V gene data show CDR1 as MNHEY and CDR2 as SVGAGI. The CDR3 runs to 16 residues. J lost 6 bases, V lost 0 bases, and 9 bases had no gene match. CDR3 in DNA: TGTGCCAGCAGTTACTCACAGGGGTCCCCACCTGATACGCAGTATTTT. Its translation: CASSYSQGSPPDTQYF.

Worth noting for this clonotype: The CDR3 ends on some other residue instead of the conserved phenylalanine or tryptophan, so this is likely a read error. This chain connects TRBV30 to TRBJ2-3; 13 bases agree with TRBD2. The CDR3 has 16 amino acids. In germline, CDR1 is GTSNPN, CDR2 SVGIG (reference sequence). V shed 5 bases and J 3 bases; nucleotides not matched to a gene: 8. The CDR3 DNA reads as TGTGCCTGGGGTCCGGCGGGACTAGCGGGGACAGATACGCAGTATTTG. Protein sequence: CAWGPAGLAGTDTQYL.

The V call is TRBV7-3, the J call TRBJ1-3, with D possibly being TRBD1 (6 bases). The germline V and J ends were trimmed by 4 bases and 0 bases, with 7 bases remaining between them. Germline V gene sequence: CDR1 SGHTA, CDR2 FQGTGA. The CDR3 runs 14 residues. The CDR3 nucleotides are TGTGCCAGCAGCTCGGGGGCCTCTGGAAACACCATATATTTT. Translation: CASSSGASGNTIYF.

This clonotype was seen only a few times. This chain uses TRBV12-3 or TRBV12-4 with TRBJ2-7; 11 bases map to TRBD2. This CDR3 has 12 residues. CDR3 region: CASSLAGGEQYV. In nucleotides, the CDR3 is TGTGCCAGCAGTCTAGCGGGGGGCGAGCAGTACGTC.

There are a few counts of this clonotype. The chain combines TRBV6-2 or TRBV6-3 with TRBJ2-1, with a weak D call TRBD2 (6 bases). The ends were cut back, 2 bases at V and 4 bases at J, with 12 bases in the middle. In germline, CDR1 is MNHEY, CDR2 SVGEGT. The length of the CDR3 is 15 residues. The CDR3 DNA reads TGTGCCAGCAGTTACCTGGCGGGGAGATACAATGAGCAGTTCTTC. Amino acids: CASSYLAGRYNEQFF.

This clonotype was seen only a few times. The V and J genes are TRBV6-1 and TRBJ2-7, with D possibly TRBD2 on 6 matching bases. In germline, CDR1 is MNHNS, CDR2 SASEGT. The CDR3 loop spans 14 amino acids. V was pared by 2 bases and J by 1 base, with 9 bases between. The CDR3: CASSELAGSYEQYV. The CDR3 nucleotides are TGTGCCAGCAGTGAACTGGCGGGGTCCTACGAGCAGTACGTC.

This chain connects TRBV9 to TRBJ2-1; 9 nucleotides agree with TRBD2. This CDR3 contains 13 residues. The germline V gene encodes CDR1 SGDLS and CDR2 YYNGEE. J was trimmed by 8 bases and V by 3 bases; bases with no gene match: 3. The CDR3 spells CASSGGGADEQFF. CDR3 sequence (DNA): TGTGCCAGCAGCGGCGGGGGGGCGGATGAGCAGTTCTTC.

This clonotype was seen only a few times. The V call is TRBV7-9, the J call TRBJ2-1, with 7 bases aligning to TRBD2. V trimming: 5 bases; J trimming: 10 bases; junction bases outside the gene matches: 14. The CDR3 totals 15 residues. The germline V gene has CDR1 SEHNR and CDR2 FQNEAQ (reference sequence). DNA of the CDR3: TGTGCCAGCAGCCCCAAGGTAGCGGGCCTCGGGGAGCAGTTCTTC. The encoded protein is CASSPKVAGLGEQFF. Together with reference TRBV7-9 and TRBJ2-1, the CDR3 gives the full variable domain: DTGVSQNPRHKITKRGQNVTFRCDPISEHNRLYWYRQTLGQGPEFLTYFQNEAQLEKSRLLSDRFSAERPKGSFSTLEIQRTEQGDSAMYLCASSPKVAGLGEQFFGPGTRLTVL.